Below, one T cell receptor beta chain is given with its context. This specimen comes from a study of T cells after somatic rescue of genetic block. The junction had 13 bases not matched to a gene; V was cut back by 1 base and J by 4 bases. The CDR3 is made up of 18 amino acids. The V gene's germline CDR1 is SEHNR and CDR2 FQNEAQ (reference sequence). Generated by immunoSEQ multiplex PCR, the TCRdb table keeps only in-frame clones and is missing some. The table has more than 9,500 clones, 60% to 75% seen once. V usage is TRBV7-9 and J usage is TRBJ2-1; TRBD2 matches at 7 bases. The sequence was obtained from a boy aged 5-17 years. The sequencing input was peripheral blood mononuclear cells (PBMCs). In DNA, the CDR3 is TGTGCCAGCAGCTTAGAATTCATAGGGCGGGGGACTTACAATGAGCAGTTCTTC. Translation: CASSLEFIGRGTYNEQFF.